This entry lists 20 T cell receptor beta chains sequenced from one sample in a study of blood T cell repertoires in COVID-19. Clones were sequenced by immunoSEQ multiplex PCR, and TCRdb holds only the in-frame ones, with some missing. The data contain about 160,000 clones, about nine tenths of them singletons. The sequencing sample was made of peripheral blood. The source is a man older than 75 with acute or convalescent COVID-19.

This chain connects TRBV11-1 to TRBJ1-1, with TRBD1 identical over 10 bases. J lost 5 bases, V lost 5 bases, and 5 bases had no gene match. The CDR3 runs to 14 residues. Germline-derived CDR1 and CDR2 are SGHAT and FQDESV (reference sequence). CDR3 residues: CASSLTGQGTEAFF. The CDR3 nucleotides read TGTGCCAGCAGCCTGACGGGACAGGGGACTGAAGCTTTCTTT.

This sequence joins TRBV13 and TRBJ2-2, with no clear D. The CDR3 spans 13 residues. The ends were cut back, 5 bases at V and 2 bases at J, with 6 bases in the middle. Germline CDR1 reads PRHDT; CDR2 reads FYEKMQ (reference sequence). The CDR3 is CASSRQNTGELFF. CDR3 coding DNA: TGTGCCAGCAGCCGACAAAACACCGGGGAGCTGTTTTTT.

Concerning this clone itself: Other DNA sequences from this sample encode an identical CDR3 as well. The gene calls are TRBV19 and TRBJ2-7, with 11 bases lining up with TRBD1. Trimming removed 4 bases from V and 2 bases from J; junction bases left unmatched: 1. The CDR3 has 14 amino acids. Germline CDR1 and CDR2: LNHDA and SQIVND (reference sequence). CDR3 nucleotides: TGTGCCAGTAGTAGGGGACAGGGGGCCTACGAGCAGTACTTC. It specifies CASSRGQGAYEQYF.

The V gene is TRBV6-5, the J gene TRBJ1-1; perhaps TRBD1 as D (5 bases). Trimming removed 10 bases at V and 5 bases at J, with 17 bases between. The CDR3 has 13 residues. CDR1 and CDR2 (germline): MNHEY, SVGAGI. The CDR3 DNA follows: TGTGCCACCTACCCGGGGGGGGTTACTGAAGCTTTCTTT. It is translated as CATYPGGVTEAFF.

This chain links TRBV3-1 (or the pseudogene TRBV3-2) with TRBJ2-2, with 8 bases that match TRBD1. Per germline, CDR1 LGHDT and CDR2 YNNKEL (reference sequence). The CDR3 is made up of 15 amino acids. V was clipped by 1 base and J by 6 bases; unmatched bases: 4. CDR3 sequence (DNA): TGTGCCAGCAGCCAAGGACAGGGGACGGCCGGGGAGCTGTTTTTT. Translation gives CASSQGQGTAGELFF.

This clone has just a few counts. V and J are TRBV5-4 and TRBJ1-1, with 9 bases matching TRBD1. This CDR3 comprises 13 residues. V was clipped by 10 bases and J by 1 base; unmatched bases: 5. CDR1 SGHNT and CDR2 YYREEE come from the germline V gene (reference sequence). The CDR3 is CAGYRGPNTEAFF. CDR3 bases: TGTGCCGGATACAGGGGGCCGAACACTGAAGCTTTCTTT.

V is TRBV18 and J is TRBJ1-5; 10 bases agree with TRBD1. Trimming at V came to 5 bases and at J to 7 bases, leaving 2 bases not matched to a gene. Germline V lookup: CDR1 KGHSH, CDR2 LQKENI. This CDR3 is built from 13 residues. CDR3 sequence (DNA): TGTGCCAGCTCATCGGACAGGGGGCAGCCCCAGCATTTT. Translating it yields CASSSDRGQPQHF.

The DNA for the CDR3 is TGCGCCAGCAGCTTGAATTTAGGGGGCAGCGGAGAAAAACTGTTTTTT. This encodes CASSLNLGGSGEKLFF. The genes are TRBV5-1 and TRBJ1-4; 7 nucleotides line up with TRBD1. J lost 8 bases, V lost 1 base, and 11 bases had no gene match. Germline V CDR1 and CDR2: SGHRS, YFSETQ. This CDR3 spans 16 amino acids.

CDR3 nucleotide sequence: TGTGCCAGCAGTTTAGAGCGGTTGGGGAACACCGGGGAGCTGTTTTTT. It translates to CASSLERLGNTGELFF. The chain employs TRBV27 and TRBJ2-2, with a possible D match to TRBD2 (5 bases). The germline V gene has CDR1 MNHEY and CDR2 SMNVEV (reference sequence). V was cut by 2 bases and J by 1 base, with 11 bases left in between. CDR3 length: 16 amino acids.

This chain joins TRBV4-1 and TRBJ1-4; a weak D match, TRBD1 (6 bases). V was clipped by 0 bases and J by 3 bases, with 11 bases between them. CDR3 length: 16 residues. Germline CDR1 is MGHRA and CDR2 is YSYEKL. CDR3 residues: CASSQDRGASNEKLFF. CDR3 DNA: TGCGCCAGCAGCCAAGATCGGGGGGCTTCTAATGAAAAACTGTTTTTT.

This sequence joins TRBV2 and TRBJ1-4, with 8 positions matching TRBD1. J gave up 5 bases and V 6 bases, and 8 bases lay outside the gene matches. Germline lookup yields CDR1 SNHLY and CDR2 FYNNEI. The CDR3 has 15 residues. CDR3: CASRARGRGNEKLFF. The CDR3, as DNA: TGTGCCAGCAGGGCCAGGGGGCGAGGCAATGAAAAACTGTTTTTT.

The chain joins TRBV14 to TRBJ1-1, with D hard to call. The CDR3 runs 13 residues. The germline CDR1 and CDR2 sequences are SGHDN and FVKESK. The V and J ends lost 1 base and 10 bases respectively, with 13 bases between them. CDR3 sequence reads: CASSQVQSRRAFF. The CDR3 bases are TGTGCCAGCAGCCAAGTCCAGTCGAGGCGAGCTTTCTTT.

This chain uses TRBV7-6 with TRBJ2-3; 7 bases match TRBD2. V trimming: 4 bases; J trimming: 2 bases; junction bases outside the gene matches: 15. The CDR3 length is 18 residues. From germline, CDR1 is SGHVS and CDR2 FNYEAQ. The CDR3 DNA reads TGTGCCAGCAGCTCCCCGCCCGAAGGAGCGGGATACACAGATACGCAGTATTTT. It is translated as CASSSPPEGAGYTDTQYF.

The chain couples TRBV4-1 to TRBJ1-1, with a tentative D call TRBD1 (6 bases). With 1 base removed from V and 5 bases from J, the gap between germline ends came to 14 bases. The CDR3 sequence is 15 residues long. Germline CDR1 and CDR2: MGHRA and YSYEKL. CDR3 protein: CASSQASRGGTEAFF. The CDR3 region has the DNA TGCGCCAGCAGCCAAGCAAGCAGGGGAGGGACTGAAGCTTTCTTT.

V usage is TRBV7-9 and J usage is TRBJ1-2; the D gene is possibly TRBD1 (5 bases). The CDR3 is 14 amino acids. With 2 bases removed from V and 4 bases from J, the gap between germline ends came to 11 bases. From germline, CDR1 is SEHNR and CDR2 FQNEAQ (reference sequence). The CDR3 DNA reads TGTGCCAGCAGCTTAACTGACAGCCTCTATGGCTACACCTTC. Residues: CASSLTDSLYGYTF.

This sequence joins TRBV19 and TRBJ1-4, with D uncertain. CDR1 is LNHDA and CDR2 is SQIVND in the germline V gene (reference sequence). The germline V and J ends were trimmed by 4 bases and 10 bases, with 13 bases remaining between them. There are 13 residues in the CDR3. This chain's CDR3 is CASSTVTSGKLFF. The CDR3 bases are TGTGCCAGTAGTACAGTGACCTCAGGAAAACTGTTTTTT.

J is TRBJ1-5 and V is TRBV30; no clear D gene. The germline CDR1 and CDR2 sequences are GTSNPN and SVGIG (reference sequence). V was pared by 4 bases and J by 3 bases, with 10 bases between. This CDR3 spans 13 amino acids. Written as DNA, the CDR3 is TGTGCCTGGACCCCGGGATACAATCAGCCCCAGCATTTT. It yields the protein CAWTPGYNQPQHF.

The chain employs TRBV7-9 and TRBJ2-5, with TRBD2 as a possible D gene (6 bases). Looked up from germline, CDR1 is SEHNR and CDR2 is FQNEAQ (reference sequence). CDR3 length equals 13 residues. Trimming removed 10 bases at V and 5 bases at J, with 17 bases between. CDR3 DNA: TGTGCCACCGCAATTCGGGGGTGGGAGACCCAGTACTTC. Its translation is CATAIRGWETQYF.

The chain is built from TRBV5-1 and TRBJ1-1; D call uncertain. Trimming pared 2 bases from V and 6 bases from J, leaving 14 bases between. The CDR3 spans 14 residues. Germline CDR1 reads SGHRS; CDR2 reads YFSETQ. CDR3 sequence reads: CASSFIGDGAEAFF. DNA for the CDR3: TGCGCCAGCAGCTTCATTGGTGACGGGGCTGAAGCTTTCTTT.

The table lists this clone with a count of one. CDR3 in DNA: TGTGCCAGCAGCCAAGATCCCCGGGACAGGGATGGCTACACCTTC. Translating gives CASSQDPRDRDGYTF. The V gene is TRBV14, the J gene TRBJ1-2; TRBD1 matches at 9 bases. Unmatched junction bases numbered 5, after V lost 0 bases and J lost 6 bases. The CDR3 covers 15 residues. Germline CDR1 is SGHDN and CDR2 is FVKESK.